The next 9 T cell receptor beta chains were all read from a single sample in a study of blood T cell repertoires in COVID-19. Clones were read by immunoSEQ multiplex PCR, and TCRdb kept only the in-frame ones, dropping some. The sample holds under 300,000 clones, around nine tenths seen once. The specimen sequenced was peripheral blood. Receptors originate from a woman aged 70 to 79 with COVID-19, enrolled during active disease.

This clone was counted only a few times. The chain has TRBV24-1 and TRBJ1-1, with TRBD1 as a possible D gene (6 bases). V lost 7 bases, J lost 5 bases, and 13 bases lay in between. The CDR3 covers 13 residues. The germline V gene encodes CDR1 KGHDR and CDR2 SFDVKD. The CDR3 protein is CATSRGVQTEAFF. The CDR3 nucleotides read TGTGCCACCAGCAGGGGAGTTCAGACTGAAGCTTTCTTT.

The chain carries TRBV19 and TRBJ2-5; TRBD2 aligns across 11 bases. This CDR3 is built from 20 residues. V lost 0 bases, J lost 5 bases, and 17 bases stayed unmatched. Germline loops: CDR1 LNHDA, CDR2 SQIVND (reference sequence). Here the CDR3 DNA reads TGTGCCAGTAGTATAGAAAGGTCGTTTGGGGCTAGCGGGGGGATGGAGACCCAGTACTTC. As protein: CASSIERSFGASGGMETQYF.

This chain joins TRBV6-1 and TRBJ1-1, with 10 bases identical to TRBD1. The CDR3 has 17 amino acids. From germline, CDR1 is MNHNS and CDR2 SASEGT. V was pared by 4 bases and J by 5 bases, with 13 bases of the junction left unmatched. The CDR3 DNA is TGTGCCAGCAGTGGTGGGGGGGACAGGGGCGCAGGGACTGAAGCTTTCTTT. This translates into CASSGGGDRGAGTEAFF.

This clone has a handful of counts. This chain links TRBV6-5 with TRBJ1-2, with D possibly being TRBD1 (6 bases). This CDR3 is 12 amino acids long. V lost 2 bases and J 8 bases, leaving 9 bases between the germline ends. Germline CDR1 and CDR2: MNHEY and SVGAGI. The CDR3 is CASSYTGQGYTF. The CDR3 nucleotides read TGTGCCAGCAGTTACACAGGGCAAGGCTACACCTTC.

The V gene is TRBV7-8, the J gene TRBJ2-5; 7 bases match TRBD2. V was clipped by 5 bases and J by 3 bases; unmatched bases: 12. Germline V gene lookup returns CDR1 SGHVS and CDR2 FQNEAQ. The CDR3 consists of 16 residues. The CDR3 loop is CASSALTGGIKETQYF. The CDR3 nucleotides are TGTGCCAGCAGCGCATTAACCGGGGGGATTAAAGAGACCCAGTACTTC.

The V call is TRBV20-1, the J call TRBJ1-1, with TRBD1 identical over 7 bases. The length of the CDR3 is 11 residues. Trimming removed 6 bases from V and 11 bases from J; junction bases left unmatched: 9. The germline V gene encodes CDR1 DFQATT and CDR2 SNEGSKA (reference sequence). CDR3: CSALRGTWAFF. CDR3 DNA sequence: TGCAGTGCCCTCAGGGGGACTTGGGCTTTCTTT.

The CDR3 region is CASNAIAGAGYGYTF. DNA for the CDR3: TGTGCCAGCAACGCAATCGCGGGAGCTGGCTATGGCTACACCTTC. The rearrangement uses TRBV7-9 and TRBJ1-2; no definite D call. Trimming took 7 bases from V and 4 from J, leaving 19 bases between them. Germline CDR1 and CDR2: SEHNR and FQNEAQ (reference sequence). This CDR3 spans 15 amino acids.

V is TRBV19 and J is TRBJ1-5; 11 bases are shared with TRBD1. Germline CDR1 reads LNHDA; CDR2 reads SQIVND (reference sequence). CDR3 length: 16 residues. Trimming cost V 3 bases and J 5 bases; bases outside gene matches: 6. CDR3 region: CASSMTRDRGDQPQHF. As DNA, the CDR3 is TGTGCCAGTAGTATGACCCGGGACAGGGGGGATCAGCCCCAGCATTTT.

The genes are TRBV3-1 (or the pseudogene TRBV3-2) and TRBJ1-1; no reliable D call. Germline CDR1 reads LGHDT; CDR2 reads YNNKEL (reference sequence). The CDR3 consists of 14 residues. The V gene lost 1 base and the J gene lost 4 bases, with 10 bases spanning the gap. CDR3 nucleotides: TGTGCCAGCAGCCAAGTGTCCACGAGCACTGAAGCTTTCTTT. It encodes CASSQVSTSTEAFF.